The sequence of this T cell receptor beta chain was determined in a study of cytomegalovirus exposure and HLA in healthy donors. Study context: The approximately 120 validation repertoires were reported in a later analysis to have been generated on the same platform as the approximately 700 first-cohort repertoires. General study points: Reports credit the classifier with highly specific, highly sensitive diagnosis of cytomegalovirus status. Investigators reported more than 150 TCR beta chains as tied to cytomegalovirus.

The CDR3 extends over 17 amino acids. V was pared by 1 base and J by 3 bases, with 6 bases of the junction left unmatched. The germline CDR1 and CDR2 sequences are LGHNA and YSLEER. For this clone: Its specificity is not known.

Generated by immunoSEQ multiplex PCR, the TCRdb table keeps only in-frame clones and is missing some. The sample carries roughly 100,000 clones, roughly 90% recorded once. V and J are TRBV4-3 and TRBJ1-3, with TRBD1 matching over 10 bases. The material sequenced was PBMCs. The source of this sequence is a young woman in good health and CMV-seropositive. Here the CDR3 DNA reads TGCGCCAGCAGCCAAGCACCGACAGGGGGCCGTGGAAACACCATATATTTT. Its protein is CASSQAPTGGRGNTIYF.